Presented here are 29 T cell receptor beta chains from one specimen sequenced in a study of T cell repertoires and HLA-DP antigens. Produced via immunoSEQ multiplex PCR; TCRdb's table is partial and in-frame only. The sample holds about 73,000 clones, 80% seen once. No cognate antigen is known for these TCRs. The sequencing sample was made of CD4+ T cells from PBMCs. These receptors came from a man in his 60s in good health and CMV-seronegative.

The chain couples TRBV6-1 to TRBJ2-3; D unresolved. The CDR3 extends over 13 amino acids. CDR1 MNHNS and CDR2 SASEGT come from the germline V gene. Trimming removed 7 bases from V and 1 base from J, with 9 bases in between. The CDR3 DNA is TGTGCCAGCAATGGGTGGGGCACAGATACGCAGTATTTT. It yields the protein CASNGWGTDTQYF.

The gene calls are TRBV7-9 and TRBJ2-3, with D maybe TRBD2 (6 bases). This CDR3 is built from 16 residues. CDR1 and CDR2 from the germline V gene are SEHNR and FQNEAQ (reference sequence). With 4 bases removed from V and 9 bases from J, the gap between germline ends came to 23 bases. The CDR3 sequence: CASSSARTTSNSTQYF. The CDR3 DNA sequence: TGTGCCAGCAGCTCTGCCAGGACTACCTCCAATTCGACGCAGTATTTT. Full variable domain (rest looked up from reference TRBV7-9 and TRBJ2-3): DTGVSQNPRHKITKRGQNVTFRCDPISEHNRLYWYRQTLGQGPEFLTYFQNEAQLEKSRLLSDRFSAERPKGSFSTLEIQRTEQGDSAMYLCASSSARTTSNSTQYFGPGTRLTVL.

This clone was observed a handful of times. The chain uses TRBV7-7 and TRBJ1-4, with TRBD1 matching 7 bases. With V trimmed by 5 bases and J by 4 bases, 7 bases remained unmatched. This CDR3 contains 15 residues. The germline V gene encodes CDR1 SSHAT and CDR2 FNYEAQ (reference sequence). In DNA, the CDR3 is TGTGCCAGCAGCCGGAACAGGGGTGGTAATGAAAAACTGTTTTTT. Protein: CASSRNRGGNEKLFF.

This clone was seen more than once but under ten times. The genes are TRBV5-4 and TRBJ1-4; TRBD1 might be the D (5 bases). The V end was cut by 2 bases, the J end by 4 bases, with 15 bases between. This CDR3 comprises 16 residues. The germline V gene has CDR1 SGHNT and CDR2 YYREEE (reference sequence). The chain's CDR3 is CASSFAGTRSNEKLFF. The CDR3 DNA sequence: TGTGCCAGCAGCTTCGCCGGGACGCGGAGTAATGAAAAACTGTTTTTT. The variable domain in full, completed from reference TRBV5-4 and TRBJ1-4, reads ETGVTQSPTHLIKTRGQQVTLRCSSQSGHNTVSWYQQALGQGPQFIFQYYREEENGRGNFPPRFSGLQFPNYSSELNVNALELDDSALYLCASSFAGTRSNEKLFFGSGTQLSVL.

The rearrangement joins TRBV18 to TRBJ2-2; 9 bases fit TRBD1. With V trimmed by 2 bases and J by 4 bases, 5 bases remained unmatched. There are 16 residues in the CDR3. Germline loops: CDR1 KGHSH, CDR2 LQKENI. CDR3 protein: CASSPKGTGTTGELFF. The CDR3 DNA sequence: TGTGCCAGCTCACCAAAAGGGACAGGGACCACCGGGGAGCTGTTTTTT.

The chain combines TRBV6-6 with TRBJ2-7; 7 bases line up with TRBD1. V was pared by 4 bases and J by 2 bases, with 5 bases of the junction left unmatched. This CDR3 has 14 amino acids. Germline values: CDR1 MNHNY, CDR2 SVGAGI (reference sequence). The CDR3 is CASSSQGNTYEQYF. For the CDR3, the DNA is TGTGCCAGCAGTTCACAGGGGAATACCTACGAGCAGTACTTC.

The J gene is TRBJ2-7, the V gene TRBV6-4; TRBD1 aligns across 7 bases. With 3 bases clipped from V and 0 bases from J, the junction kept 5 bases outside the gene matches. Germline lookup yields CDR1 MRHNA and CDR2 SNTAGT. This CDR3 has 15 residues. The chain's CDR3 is CASSEGQVSSYEQYV. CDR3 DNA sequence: TGTGCCAGCAGTGAAGGACAGGTGAGCTCCTACGAGCAGTACGTC.

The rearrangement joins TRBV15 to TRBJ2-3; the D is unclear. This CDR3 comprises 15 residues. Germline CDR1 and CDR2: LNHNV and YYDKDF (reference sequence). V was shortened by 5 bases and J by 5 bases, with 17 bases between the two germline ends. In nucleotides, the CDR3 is TGTGCCACCAGCGGCTATGGGGAAGTAGGAGATACGCAGTATTTT. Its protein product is CATSGYGEVGDTQYF.

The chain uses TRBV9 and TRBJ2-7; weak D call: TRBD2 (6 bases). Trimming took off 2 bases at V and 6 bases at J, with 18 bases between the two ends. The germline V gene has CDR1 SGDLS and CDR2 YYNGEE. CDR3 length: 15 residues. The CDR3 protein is CASSVGSVRGGEQYF. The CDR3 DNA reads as TGTGCCAGCAGCGTCGGATCGGTGAGGGGAGGCGAGCAGTACTTC.

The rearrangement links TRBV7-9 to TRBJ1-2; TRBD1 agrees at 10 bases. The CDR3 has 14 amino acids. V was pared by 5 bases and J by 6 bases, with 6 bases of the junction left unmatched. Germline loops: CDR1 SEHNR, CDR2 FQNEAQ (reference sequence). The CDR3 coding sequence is TGTGCCAGCAGCGGACTCGGGACAGGGGATGGCTACACCTTC. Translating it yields CASSGLGTGDGYTF. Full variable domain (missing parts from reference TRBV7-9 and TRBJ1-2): DTGVSQNPRHKITKRGQNVTFRCDPISEHNRLYWYRQTLGQGPEFLTYFQNEAQLEKSRLLSDRFSAERPKGSFSTLEIQRTEQGDSAMYLCASSGLGTGDGYTFGSGTRLTVV.

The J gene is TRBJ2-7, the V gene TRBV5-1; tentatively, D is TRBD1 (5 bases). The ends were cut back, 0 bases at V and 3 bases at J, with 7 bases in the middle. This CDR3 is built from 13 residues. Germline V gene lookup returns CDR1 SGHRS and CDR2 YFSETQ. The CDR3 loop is CASSLGQNYEQYV. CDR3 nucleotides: TGCGCCAGCAGCTTGGGACAGAACTACGAGCAGTACGTC.

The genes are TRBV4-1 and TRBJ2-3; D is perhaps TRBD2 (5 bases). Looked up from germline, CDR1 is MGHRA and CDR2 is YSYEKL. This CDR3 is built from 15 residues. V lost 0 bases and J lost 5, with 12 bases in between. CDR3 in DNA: TGCGCCAGCAGCCAAGATATAGGACTTCGAGATACGCAGTATTTT. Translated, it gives CASSQDIGLRDTQYF.

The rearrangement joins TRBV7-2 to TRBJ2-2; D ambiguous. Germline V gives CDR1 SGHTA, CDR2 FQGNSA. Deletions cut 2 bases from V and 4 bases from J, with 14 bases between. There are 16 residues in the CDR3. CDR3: CASSLNRVPSTGELFF. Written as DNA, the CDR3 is TGTGCCAGCAGCTTAAACCGAGTACCGAGCACCGGGGAGCTGTTTTTT.

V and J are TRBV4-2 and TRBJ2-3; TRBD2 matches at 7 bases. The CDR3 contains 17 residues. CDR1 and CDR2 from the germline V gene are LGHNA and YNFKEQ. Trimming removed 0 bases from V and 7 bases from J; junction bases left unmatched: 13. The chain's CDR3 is CASSQDQTGGSGYTQYF. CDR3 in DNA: TGTGCCAGCAGCCAAGATCAAACGGGGGGATCCGGGTATACGCAGTATTTT.

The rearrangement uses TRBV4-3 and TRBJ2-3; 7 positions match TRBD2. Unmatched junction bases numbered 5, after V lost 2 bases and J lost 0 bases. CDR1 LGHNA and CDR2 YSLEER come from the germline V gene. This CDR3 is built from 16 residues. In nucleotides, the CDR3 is TGCGCCAGCAGCCAATTGGGAGGGGCTAGCACAGATACGCAGTATTTT. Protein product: CASSQLGGASTDTQYF.

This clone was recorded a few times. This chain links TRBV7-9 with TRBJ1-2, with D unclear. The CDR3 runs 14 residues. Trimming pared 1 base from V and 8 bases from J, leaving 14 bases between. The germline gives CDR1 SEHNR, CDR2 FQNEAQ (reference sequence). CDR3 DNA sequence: TGTGCCAGCAGCTTAGGTCGGCAGGCAGGCGGCTACACCTTC. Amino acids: CASSLGRQAGGYTF.

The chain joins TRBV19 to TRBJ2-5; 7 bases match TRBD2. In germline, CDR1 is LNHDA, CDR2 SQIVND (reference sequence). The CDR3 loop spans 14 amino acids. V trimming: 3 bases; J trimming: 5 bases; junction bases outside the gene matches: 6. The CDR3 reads CASSMSGTGETQYF. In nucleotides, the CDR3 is TGTGCCAGTAGTATGAGCGGGACGGGGGAGACCCAGTACTTC.

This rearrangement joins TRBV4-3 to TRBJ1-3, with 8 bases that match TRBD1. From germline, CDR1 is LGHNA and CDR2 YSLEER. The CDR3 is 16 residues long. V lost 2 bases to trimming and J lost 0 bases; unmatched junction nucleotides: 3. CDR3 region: CASSQNTGGSGNTIYF. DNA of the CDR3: TGCGCCAGCAGCCAAAATACAGGGGGCTCTGGAAACACCATATATTTT.

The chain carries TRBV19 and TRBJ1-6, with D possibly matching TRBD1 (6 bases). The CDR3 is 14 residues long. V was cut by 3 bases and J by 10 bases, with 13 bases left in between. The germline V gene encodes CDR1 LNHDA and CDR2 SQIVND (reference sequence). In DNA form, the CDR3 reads TGTGCCAGTAGTATCTCGGGGGGCCAATCACCCCTCCACTTT. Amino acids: CASSISGGQSPLHF.

The CDR3 DNA reads TGTGCCAGCAGCCAAGATCGGCAACAAGAGACCCAGTACTTC. Protein: CASSQDRQQETQYF. The V gene is TRBV4-2, the J gene TRBJ2-5; D unresolved. The germline gives CDR1 LGHNA, CDR2 YNFKEQ. The CDR3 contains 14 residues. V shed 0 bases and J shed 2 bases, with 7 bases lying between them.

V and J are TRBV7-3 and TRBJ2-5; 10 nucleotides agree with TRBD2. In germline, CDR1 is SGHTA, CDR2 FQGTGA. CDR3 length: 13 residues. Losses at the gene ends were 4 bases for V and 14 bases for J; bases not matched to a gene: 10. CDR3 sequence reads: CASSSRSGRSLYF. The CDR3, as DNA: TGTGCCAGCAGCTCACGTAGCGGGAGGTCCCTCTACTTC.

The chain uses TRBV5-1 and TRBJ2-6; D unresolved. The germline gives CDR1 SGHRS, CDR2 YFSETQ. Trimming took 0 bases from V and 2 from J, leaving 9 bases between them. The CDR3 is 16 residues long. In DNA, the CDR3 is TGCGCCAGCAGCTTGGGCACCGCCGCTGGGGCCAACGTCCTGACTTTC. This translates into CASSLGTAAGANVLTF.

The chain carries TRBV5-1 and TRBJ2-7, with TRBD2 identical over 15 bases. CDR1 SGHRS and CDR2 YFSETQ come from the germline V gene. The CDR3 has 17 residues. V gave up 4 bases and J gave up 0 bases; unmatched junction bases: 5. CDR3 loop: CASSTGLAGGLSYEQYF. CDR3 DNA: TGCGCCAGCAGCACGGGACTAGCGGGGGGCCTCTCCTACGAGCAGTACTTC.

The chain's CDR3 is CASRNTGVETQYF. The CDR3 bases are TGTGCCAGCAGGAACACGGGAGTTGAGACCCAGTACTTC. V gene TRBV25-1 combines with J gene TRBJ2-5, with D maybe TRBD2 (6 bases). The germline gives CDR1 MGHDK, CDR2 SYGVNS. This CDR3 has 13 residues. V shed 6 bases and J shed 5 bases, with 13 bases lying between them. Full variable domain (rest looked up from reference TRBV25-1 and TRBJ2-5): EADIYQTPRYLVIGTGKKITLECSQTMGHDKMYWYQQDPGMELHLIHYSYGVNSTEKGDLSSESTVSRIRTEHFPLTLESARPSHTSQYLCASRNTGVETQYFGPGTRLLVL.

The CDR3 is CASRTTGVGTEAFF. CDR3 bases: TGTGCCAGCAGAACAACTGGAGTTGGGACTGAAGCTTTCTTT. The chain couples TRBV28 to TRBJ1-1, with D unresolved. The ends were cut back, 6 bases at V and 5 bases at J, with 16 bases in the middle. Germline CDR1 reads MDHEN; CDR2 reads SYDVKM. The CDR3 contains 14 residues.

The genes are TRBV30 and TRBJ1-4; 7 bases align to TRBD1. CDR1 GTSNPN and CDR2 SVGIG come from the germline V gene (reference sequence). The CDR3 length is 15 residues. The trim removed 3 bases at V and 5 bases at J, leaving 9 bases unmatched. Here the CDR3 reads CAWSETGALNEKLFF. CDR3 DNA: TGTGCCTGGAGCGAAACAGGGGCTTTGAATGAAAAACTGTTTTTT.

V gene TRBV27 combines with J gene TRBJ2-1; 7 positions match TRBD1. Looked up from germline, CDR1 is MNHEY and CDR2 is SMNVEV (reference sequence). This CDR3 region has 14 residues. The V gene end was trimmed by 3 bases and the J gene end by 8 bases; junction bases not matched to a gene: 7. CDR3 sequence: CASSLRQGSDEQFF. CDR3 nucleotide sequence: TGTGCCAGCAGTTTGAGACAGGGATCCGATGAGCAGTTCTTC.

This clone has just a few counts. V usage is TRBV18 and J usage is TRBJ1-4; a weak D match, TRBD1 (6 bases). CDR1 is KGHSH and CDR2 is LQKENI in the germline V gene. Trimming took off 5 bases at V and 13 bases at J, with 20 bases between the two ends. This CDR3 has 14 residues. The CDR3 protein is CASSIDRNSDGLFF. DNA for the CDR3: TGTGCCAGCTCAATAGACAGGAACTCGGATGGACTGTTTTTT.

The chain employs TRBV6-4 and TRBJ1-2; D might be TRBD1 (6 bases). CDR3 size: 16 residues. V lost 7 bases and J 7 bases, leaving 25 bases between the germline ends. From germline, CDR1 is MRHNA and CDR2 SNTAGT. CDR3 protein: CASKPSPLQGFPGYTF. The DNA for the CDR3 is TGTGCCAGCAAACCTAGCCCCCTACAGGGATTTCCTGGCTACACCTTC.